This T cell receptor beta chain was retrieved from a study of blood T cell repertoires in COVID-19. The CDR3 loop spans 13 amino acids. Germline V gene data show CDR1 as MDHEN and CDR2 as SYDVKM. Trimming took off 8 bases at V and 5 bases at J, with 13 bases between the two ends. Libraries were prepared by immunoSEQ multiplex PCR; TCRdb keeps only in-frame clonotypes and omits some of them. Of 85,000 to 100,000 clones in the sample, 75% to 85% were seen once. The chain is built from TRBV28 and TRBJ1-5; D ambiguous. Sequencing was carried out using peripheral blood. This receptor was obtained from a human donor in a cohort sampled during active COVID-19. In DNA form, the CDR3 reads TGTGCCAGCCTAACCCCCGGGGATCAGCCCCAGCATTTT. Residues: CASLTPGDQPQHF.